The rows below give T cell receptor beta chains drawn from one sample of a study of control samples from healthy donors and cancer patients. Clones were sequenced by immunoSEQ multiplex PCR, and TCRdb holds only the in-frame ones, with some missing. The data contain roughly 100,000 clones, roughly 91% of them singletons. Sequencing was done on a sample of PBMCs. These receptors all come from a man in his sixties with lung cancer. Each CDR3 is given with its conserved first and last residue. Fields, in order: clone size, D gene, V gene, J gene, CDR3 DNA, CDR3 protein. The D gene is left open where the match is weak. Size is stated for part of the rows, as once, few or many counts, or as a class when the clone is expanded.

>-|-|TRBV5-6|TRBJ2-7
TGTGCCAGCAGCCGGGAAGGTCGGTACGAGCAGTACTTC
CASSREGRYEQYF
>-|-|TRBV2|TRBJ1-3
TGTGCCAGCTGCCCTCAAACAACGGCTGGAAACACCATATATTTT
CASCPQTTAGNTIYF
>few|TRBD1|TRBV5-1|TRBJ1-3
TGCGCCAGCAGTCTGACAGGGCTCTCTGGAAACACCATATATTTT
CASSLTGLSGNTIYF
>-|TRBD2|TRBV7-3|TRBJ2-5
TGTGCCAGCAGCTTAAACGGGGGGGCTGGTGAGACCCAGTACTTC
CASSLNGGAGETQYF
>-|-|TRBV5-6|TRBJ2-3
TGTGCCAGCAGCTTTGGGGTTTTCCCGGGATCCCCAGATACGCAGTATTTT
CASSFGVFPGSPDTQYF
>-|-|TRBV5-6|TRBJ1-1
TGTGCCAGCAGCTCATACGGGTGGGCTATGAACACTGAAGCTTTCTTT
CASSSYGWAMNTEAFF
>few|-|TRBV7-9|TRBJ2-2
TGTGCCAGCAGCTCCAGCTACGGGGGCGAGCTGTTTTTT
CASSSSYGGELFF
>-|-|TRBV5-6|TRBJ2-7
TGTGCCAGCAGGTTAAACTACGAGCAGTACTTC
CASRLNYEQYF
>many|TRBD1|TRBV5-1|TRBJ1-2
TGCGCCAGCAGCTTGGTACAGGGGGCCCGTATTAACTATGGCTACACCTTC
CASSLVQGARINYGYTF
>-|-|TRBV6-5|TRBJ2-7
TGTGCCAGCAGTTACAACGGGGGGCTGGTATGGCAGTACTTC
CASSYNGGLVWQYF
>-|-|TRBV25-1|TRBJ1-2
TGTGCCAGCAGTGAGGTCGGGATCTATGGCTACACCTTC
CASSEVGIYGYTF
>-|TRBD1|TRBV27|TRBJ2-2
TGTGCCAGCAGTTCGCTATTTTCGAGGGACAGGTTCAACACCGGGGAGCTGTTTTTT
CASSSLFSRDRFNTGELFF
>-|-|TRBV6-5|TRBJ2-5
TGTGCCAGCAGCCGAAGCGCAGGGATTGAGACCCAGTACTTC
CASSRSAGIETQYF
>many|-|TRBV6-5|TRBJ2-5
TGTGCCAGCAGTACAGGGAGGTTCGGAGAGACCCAGTACTTC
CASSTGRFGETQYF
>-|-|TRBV7-9|TRBJ1-1
TGTGCCAGCAGCTCTCAAGATACTGAAGCTTTCTTT
CASSSQDTEAFF
>-|-|TRBV6-5|TRBJ2-7
TGTGCCAGCAGTTACAGTATCCCTGCAGAAGGCTACGAGCAGTACTTC
CASSYSIPAEGYEQYF
>-|-|TRBV5-1|TRBJ1-1
TGCGCCAGCAGCTTGGGCCTAGGCTTTAGAGGGTTGAACACTGAAGCTTTCTTT
CASSLGLGFRGLNTEAFF
>-|TRBD2|TRBV6-5|TRBJ2-5
TGTGCCAGCAGACTAACTAGCGGGGGCCAAGAGACCCAGTACTTC
CASRLTSGGQETQYF
>-|-|TRBV5-1|TRBJ2-1
TGCGCCAGCAGCCCTGAGGGGACTTCCGGATACAATGAGCAGTTCTTC
CASSPEGTSGYNEQFF
>-|TRBD2|TRBV7-9|TRBJ2-3
TGTGCCAGCAGCTTATATGGCGGGGGGGAAAAGGGTACGCAGTATTTT
CASSLYGGGEKGTQYF
>-|-|TRBV5-5|TRBJ2-2
TGTGCCACCACTAACACCGGGGAGCTGTTTTTT
CATTNTGELFF
>-|TRBD1|TRBV2|TRBJ2-5
TGTGCCAGCAGTCGTGACAGGGATTGGGAGACCCAGTACTTC
CASSRDRDWETQYF
>-|-|TRBV9|TRBJ1-6
TGTGCCAGCAGCGTCGGGGGAGGCTCCTATAATTCACCCCTCCACTTT
CASSVGGGSYNSPLHF
>-|-|TRBV3-1/TRBV3-2|TRBJ1-5
TGTGCCAGCAGCCAAGAAGGGGTGGGGCAGCCCCAGCATTTT
CASSQEGVGQPQHF
>-|-|TRBV7-9|TRBJ2-4
TGTGCCAGCAGCCGAGAGGGACCCAAAAACATTCAGTACTTC
CASSREGPKNIQYF
>-|-|TRBV5-8|TRBJ2-4
TGTGCCAGCAGCTTGGAGAGGTTAGGGGTAGCCAAAAACATTCAGTACTTC
CASSLERLGVAKNIQYF
>-|-|TRBV18|TRBJ1-5
TGTGCCAGCTCACCCGTTGCGGGGGGCAATCAGCCCCAGCATTTT
CASSPVAGGNQPQHF
>-|-|TRBV30|TRBJ2-2
TGTGCCTGGAAAGGGGAAGGAGTCGCCGGGGAGCTGTTTTTT
CAWKGEGVAGELFF
>-|-|TRBV5-8|TRBJ1-1
TGTGCCAGCAGCTTGGACAGGCCAGGGACCACTGAAGCTTTCTTT
CASSLDRPGTTEAFF
>-|TRBD2|TRBV4-1|TRBJ2-1
TGCGCCCGCAGCCCTGGGGCGGGGCGGGGGGGCCTCAATGAGCAGTTCTTC
CARSPGAGRGGLNEQFF
>few|-|TRBV4-1|TRBJ1-2
TGCGCCAGCAGCCAAGAGGGGGCGGGCTATGGCTACACCTTC
CASSQEGAGYGYTF
>-|-|TRBV5-1|TRBJ2-2
TGCGCCAGCTCAGAGGGGGCGAACACCGGGGAGCTGTTTTTT
CASSEGANTGELFF
>-|TRBD2|TRBV10-2|TRBJ2-1
TGCGCCAGCAGTGAAGCTAGCGGGGGGTACAATGAGCAGTTCTTC
CASSEASGGYNEQFF
>-|-|TRBV11-2|TRBJ1-3
TGTGCCAGCAGTCGTACCGGAGGTCGAAACACCATATATTTT
CASSRTGGRNTIYF
>-|-|TRBV19|TRBJ1-5
TGTGCCAGTAGTACCTCTAATCAGCCCCAGCATTTT
CASSTSNQPQHF
>-|-|TRBV15|TRBJ1-5
TGTGCCACCAGCAGAGAGCCGGGAAGCAATCAGCCCCAGCATTTT
CATSREPGSNQPQHF
>-|-|TRBV7-9|TRBJ1-2
TGTGCCAGCAGCTTAGTTGACTATGGCTACACCTTC
CASSLVDYGYTF
>-|-|TRBV3-1/TRBV3-2|TRBJ2-5
TGTGCCAGCACCTCTACCTCACAAGAGACCCAGTACTTC
CASTSTSQETQYF
>-|-|TRBV5-1|TRBJ2-1
TGCGCCAGCAGCTGGGGGGGCCTAGAAGGAGGCAATGAGCAGTTCTTC
CASSWGGLEGGNEQFF
>-|-|TRBV6-6|TRBJ2-3
TGTGCCAGCACCTCTAGGGCAGATACGCAGTATTTT
CASTSRADTQYF
>-|-|TRBV9|TRBJ1-6
TGTGCCAGTAACTACGAGAATTCACCCCTCCACTTT
CASNYENSPLHF
>once|-|TRBV6-6|TRBJ1-1
TGTGCCAGCAGTTACTCCCGCTGGAACACTGAAGCTTTCTTT
CASSYSRWNTEAFF
>-|-|TRBV3-1/TRBV3-2|TRBJ1-2
TGTGCCAGCAGCCTTCACGACAGGCATAACTATGGCTACACCTTC
CASSLHDRHNYGYTF
>-|TRBD1|TRBV3-1/TRBV3-2|TRBJ1-4
TGTGCCAGCAGCCAAGGAGGGACAGGAGGTAATGAAAAACTGTTTTTT
CASSQGGTGGNEKLFF
>-|TRBD2|TRBV3-1/TRBV3-2|TRBJ2-3
TGTGCCAGCAGCCAATCCCCTCCGGGGGGGAGCACAGATACGCAGTATTTT
CASSQSPPGGSTDTQYF
>-|-|TRBV2|TRBJ1-2
TGTGCCAGCAGTGAAAGGAGATTAGGGTACTACACCTTC
CASSERRLGYYTF
>-|-|TRBV5-1|TRBJ1-1
TGCGCCAGCAGCTTGGGACAGCAGAACACTGAAGCTTTCTTT
CASSLGQQNTEAFF
>-|TRBD1|TRBV7-9|TRBJ1-2
TGTGCCAGCAGCCCCGGACAGGGGGCTGGGGGCTACACCTTC
CASSPGQGAGGYTF
>-|-|TRBV7-3|TRBJ2-2
TGTGCCAGCAGCATTCAAGGGGGGAACACCGGGGAGCTGTTTTTT
CASSIQGGNTGELFF
>-|-|TRBV7-3|TRBJ1-4
TGTGCCAGCAGCGACCAGGGCGGCAGTGGGAAACTGTTTTTT
CASSDQGGSGKLFF
>-|-|TRBV5-1|TRBJ1-1
TGCGCCAGCAGCTGGGACGGCCAGAACACTGAAGCTTTCTTT
CASSWDGQNTEAFF
>-|-|TRBV11-2|TRBJ1-1
TGTGCCAGCAGCTTAGTGCTAGGGTGGAATACTGAAGCTTTCTTT
CASSLVLGWNTEAFF
>-|TRBD1|TRBV5-1|TRBJ2-5
TGCGCCAGCAGACCCGGGACAGCCCAAGAGACCCAGTACTTC
CASRPGTAQETQYF
>-|-|TRBV2|TRBJ2-3
TGTGCCAGCACTGTCCAGGGGATTCTAGCAGATACGCAGTATTTT
CASTVQGILADTQYF
>once|TRBD1|TRBV2|TRBJ1-1
TGTGCCAGCAGCACACAGGGGGGGAACACTGAAGCTTTCTTT
CASSTQGGNTEAFF
>-|-|TRBV29-1|TRBJ1-1
TGCAGCGTTGTTCGGGGGACGAACACTGAAGCTTTCTTT
CSVVRGTNTEAFF
>-|TRBD2|TRBV3-1/TRBV3-2|TRBJ2-1
TGTGCCAGCAGCCAAGATATTGGACTAGTTGTCTTC
CASSQDIGLVVF
>-|-|TRBV30|TRBJ2-2
TGTGCCTGGGGGACTCAGGGGCACGGGGAGCTGTTTTTT
CAWGTQGHGELFF